The rows below give T cell receptor beta chains drawn from one sample of a study of T cell responses to AZD1222 COVID-19 vaccine. The repertoire was sequenced with immunoSEQ multiplex PCR; TCRdb's copy has only in-frame clones and lacks some. The sample consists of about 150,000 clones, 90% of them appearing once. The input for sequencing was peripheral blood, taken on day 0 of AZD1222 vaccination. The receptor set was obtained from an adult in good health. Both conserved end residues are part of each CDR3. Fields, in order: D gene, V gene, clone size, J gene, CDR3 DNA, CDR3 protein. A D gene is named only where the DNA matches it firmly. Only part of the rows carry a size: once, few, many, or a class if the clone is expanded.

NA	TRBV4-2	NA	TRBJ2-1	TGTGCCAGCAGCCCGAGGGGGAGCGTCGATGAGCAGTTCTTC	CASSPRGSVDEQFF
NA	TRBV28	NA	TRBJ1-2	TGTGCCGCAACGGGATTATATGGCTACACCTTC	CAATGLYGYTF
NA	TRBV15	few	TRBJ1-5	TGTGCCACCAGCAGGGACCATCAGCCCCAGCATTTT	CATSRDHQPQHF
NA	TRBV2	NA	TRBJ1-4	TGTGCCAGCAGTCTCCTTACCATTAATGAAAAACTGTTTTTT	CASSLLTINEKLFF
TRBD1	TRBV28	NA	TRBJ1-5	TGTGCCAGCAGTTTTGCCAGGGGGCGCAATCAGCCCCAGCATTTT	CASSFARGRNQPQHF
NA	TRBV6-1	NA	TRBJ1-1	TGTGCCAGTGTCCTCACTGAAGCTTTCTTT	CASVLTEAFF
TRBD2	TRBV28	NA	TRBJ2-2	TGTGCCAGCTCCCCGGGGGGGTCCGCGAACACCGGGGAGCTGTTTTTT	CASSPGGSANTGELFF
NA	TRBV7-2	NA	TRBJ1-5	TGTGCCAGCAGCTTAGTGGGAAGTCAGAGCAATCAGCCCCAGCATTTT	CASSLVGSQSNQPQHF
NA	TRBV7-9	NA	TRBJ1-2	TGTGCCAGCAGCCCCCCCGTCCCGGGCTACACCTTC	CASSPPVPGYTF
TRBD1	TRBV4-2	NA	TRBJ2-7	TGTGCCAGCAGCCAAGAAGGGGACAGGGTTTTGTCCTACGAGCAGTACTTC	CASSQEGDRVLSYEQYF